Detailed here is one T cell receptor beta chain. Its antigen is as yet unknown. This sample is drawn from a study of cytomegalovirus exposure and HLA in healthy donors. Study-wide context: Earlier, approximately 110 million unique TCR beta sequences were recovered from approximately 200 million T cells by an analysis. Study findings and constraints: Cytomegalovirus-associated TCR beta chains were listed, numbering 150 to 200. Trimming of TCR beta V- and J-genes showed a link, identified in a later analysis, to a missense DCLRE1C variant. Being productive about 87% or about 30% of the time was typical of most TCR beta V segments in an earlier analysis.

PCR was performed using 60 Vbeta and 13 Jbeta primers. Assay: immunoSEQ multiplex PCR; the TCRdb copy retains only in-frame clones and omits some. The table records about 140,000 clones, approximately 70% of them present only once. From germline, CDR1 is MDHEN and CDR2 SYDVKM. The ends lost 5 bases at V and 5 bases at J; junction bases unmatched: 9. The CDR3 is made up of 15 amino acids. Sequenced material: PBMCs. The clonotype originates from a woman in her sixties or seventies in good health and CMV-seropositive. The V gene is TRBV28, the J gene TRBJ1-5, with 7 nucleotides matching TRBD1. The CDR3 spells CASSPDRSIHQPQHF. The CDR3 coding sequence is TGTGCCAGCAGTCCGGACAGGTCTATTCATCAGCCCCAGCATTTT.